Below, 14 T cell receptor beta chains from the same sample are listed, as sequenced in a study of blood T cell repertoires in COVID-19. The repertoire was sequenced with immunoSEQ multiplex PCR; TCRdb's copy has only in-frame clones and lacks some. This table has 110,000 to 150,000 clones, about 80% appearing once. Input material: PBMCs or T cells enriched from blood (not recorded which). These receptors were taken from a man aged 45 to 65 who had recovered from COVID-19.

V usage is TRBV18 and J usage is TRBJ2-2; 8 nucleotides match TRBD1. The ends lost 3 bases at V and 2 bases at J; junction bases unmatched: 8. The CDR3 is made up of 17 amino acids. The germline V gene has CDR1 KGHSH and CDR2 LQKENI. CDR3 region: CASSPLGQGYNTGELFF. DNA of the CDR3: TGTGCCAGCTCACCTCTAGGACAGGGCTACAACACCGGGGAGCTGTTTTTT.

This chain links TRBV5-4 with TRBJ1-6; no definite D call. The CDR3 totals 12 residues. In germline, CDR1 is SGHNT, CDR2 YYREEE (reference sequence). The V and J ends lost 4 bases and 5 bases respectively, with 4 bases between them. The CDR3 loop is CASSQNNSPLHF. The CDR3 DNA is TGTGCCAGCAGCCAAAATAATTCACCCCTCCACTTT.

This sequence joins TRBV6-5 and TRBJ1-1; the match to TRBD1 covers 7 bases. CDR1 and CDR2 (germline): MNHEY, SVGAGI. The CDR3 is 15 residues long. The V segment lost 5 bases and the J segment 4 bases; nucleotides outside the gene matches: 10. DNA for the CDR3: TGTGCCAGCAGTCTACGACAGGGTGGCGGCACTGAAGCTTTCTTT. Translation gives CASSLRQGGGTEAFF.

This chain joins TRBV3-1 (or the pseudogene TRBV3-2) and TRBJ2-1; no clear D. CDR1 and CDR2 from the germline V gene are LGHDT and YNNKEL (reference sequence). The CDR3 totals 13 residues. V gave up 8 bases and J gave up 8 bases, with 16 bases separating them. CDR3 coding DNA: TGTGCCAGCTCCCCGGGTAGTATCTATGAGCAGTTCTTC. Protein product: CASSPGSIYEQFF.

This rearrangement joins TRBV23-1 to TRBJ2-5; possible D gene TRBD2, 6 bases. TRBV23-1 is placed among ORFs of uncertain function. The CDR3 covers 16 residues. V lost 3 bases and J lost 2, with 16 bases in between. The CDR3 sequence: CASSHPERAEQETQYF. CDR3 nucleotide sequence: TGCGCCAGCAGTCACCCGGAGCGGGCAGAACAAGAGACCCAGTACTTC.

This chain links TRBV19 with TRBJ2-1; 10 nucleotides match TRBD2. V shed 3 bases and J 4 bases; nucleotides not matched to a gene: 12. This CDR3 region has 18 residues. CDR1 and CDR2 (germline): LNHDA, SQIVND (reference sequence). The DNA for the CDR3 is TGTGCCAGTAGTATTTGGGGCAGTCTAGCGGGGGCTTACAATGAGCAGTTCTTC. Protein sequence: CASSIWGSLAGAYNEQFF.

This clone was seen a handful of times. The CDR3 reads CASSEPGGVSNQPQHF. CDR3 DNA sequence: TGTGCCAGCAGTGAGCCGGGGGGAGTGAGCAATCAGCCCCAGCATTTT. The chain uses TRBV2 and TRBJ1-5; D might be TRBD1 (5 bases). Germline CDR1 SNHLY, CDR2 FYNNEI. The CDR3 extends over 16 amino acids. Trimming pared 3 bases from V and 1 base from J, leaving 13 bases between.

This clone was observed a few times. The gene calls are TRBV24-1 and TRBJ2-5; 8 bases line up with TRBD2. The CDR3 is 13 amino acids. Germline trimming cut 9 bases from V and 3 bases from J; bases unmatched to any gene: 5. Germline assignment: CDR1 KGHDR and CDR2 SFDVKD. CDR3 sequence reads: CATGGGPKETQYF. The CDR3 DNA sequence: TGTGCCACCGGCGGGGGGCCGAAAGAGACCCAGTACTTC.

The chain couples TRBV15 to TRBJ2-7, with D possibly matching TRBD2 (6 bases). The CDR3 runs to 14 residues. Germline lookup yields CDR1 LNHNV and CDR2 YYDKDF (reference sequence). Trimming stripped 0 bases from V and 1 base from J, with 7 bases between. CDR3 protein: CATSREGLSYEQYF. DNA of the CDR3: TGTGCCACCAGCAGAGAAGGACTATCCTACGAGCAGTACTTC.

V and J are TRBV5-6 and TRBJ2-2, with 9 bases that match TRBD2. Germline assignment: CDR1 SGHDT and CDR2 YYEEEE. The CDR3 has 17 residues. Trimming removed 6 bases from V and 4 bases from J; junction bases left unmatched: 13. The CDR3: CASTDNGAGGTTGELFF. DNA of the CDR3: TGTGCCAGCACCGATAACGGGGCGGGGGGGACCACCGGGGAGCTGTTTTTT.

This clone was counted a single time. The chain recombines TRBV19 with TRBJ1-5, with 12 positions matching TRBD1. Germline values: CDR1 LNHDA, CDR2 SQIVND (reference sequence). The CDR3 is made up of 14 amino acids. Germline trimming cut 9 bases from V and 7 bases from J; bases unmatched to any gene: 7. The CDR3, as DNA: TGTGCCAGAGGGGACAGGGGGCGCGGACAGCCCCAGCATTTT. It specifies CARGDRGRGQPQHF.

This chain links TRBV24-1 with TRBJ2-2; 9 bases line up with TRBD1. This CDR3 has 18 amino acids. The junction had 10 bases not matched to a gene; V was cut back by 2 bases and J by 4 bases. The germline CDR1 and CDR2 sequences are KGHDR and SFDVKD. CDR3: CATSDSGTGPGGTGELFF. CDR3 sequence (DNA): TGTGCCACCAGTGATTCCGGGACAGGGCCTGGGGGCACCGGGGAGCTGTTTTTT.

The chain has TRBV29-1 and TRBJ1-2; 9 bases are shared with TRBD1. The germline gives CDR1 SQVTM, CDR2 ANQGSEA. Germline trimming cut 7 bases from V and 4 bases from J; bases unmatched to any gene: 7. CDR3 length: 13 residues. Here the CDR3 DNA reads TGCAGCGCTCGGGACAGGGAAGTCTATGGCTACACCTTC. Protein product: CSARDREVYGYTF. The full variable domain, its missing parts supplied by reference TRBV29-1 and TRBJ1-2, is SAVISQKPSRDICQRGTSLTIQCQVDSQVTMMFWYRQQPGQSLTLIATANQGSEATYESGFVIDKFPISRPNLTFSTLTVSNMSPEDSSIYLCSARDREVYGYTFGSGTRLTVV.

The chain uses TRBV5-1 and TRBJ2-1, with 8 bases fitting TRBD1. V lost 1 base and J lost 4; bases outside the gene matches: 13. Per the germline V gene, CDR1 is SGHRS and CDR2 is YFSETQ. The CDR3 contains 18 residues. CDR3 region: CASSLTPPTGGLYNEQFF. The CDR3, as DNA: TGCGCCAGCAGCTTGACCCCCCCCACAGGGGGGCTATACAATGAGCAGTTCTTC.